This entry lists 21 T cell receptor beta chains sequenced from one sample in a study of blood T cell repertoires in COVID-19. Libraries were prepared by immunoSEQ multiplex PCR; TCRdb keeps only in-frame clonotypes and omits some of them. The table records around 250,000 clones, 86% of them present only once. The sequenced material came from PBMCs or T cells enriched from blood (not recorded which). These receptors came from a woman between 45 and 60 years old who had recovered from COVID-19.

This chain uses TRBV7-6 with TRBJ2-2; 7 positions agree with TRBD2. The CDR3 has 16 amino acids. Germline values: CDR1 SGHVS, CDR2 FNYEAQ. V trimming: 2 bases; J trimming: 6 bases; junction bases outside the gene matches: 9. In DNA, the CDR3 is TGTGCCAGCAGCTTAAAGTACGCGGGAGAATCCGGGGAGCTGTTTTTT. Amino acid sequence: CASSLKYAGESGELFF.

V is TRBV5-1 and J is TRBJ1-5, with a possible D match to TRBD1 (5 bases). V was cut by 4 bases and J by 7 bases, with 18 bases left in between. The length of the CDR3 is 15 residues. The germline gives CDR1 SGHRS, CDR2 YFSETQ. The CDR3 DNA reads as TGCGCCAGCAGCCCCGGTGGGGCCTCCGGGCAGCCCCAGCATTTT. Protein product: CASSPGGASGQPQHF.

The chain employs TRBV30 and TRBJ2-5; maybe TRBD1 (6 bases). The CDR3 runs to 13 residues. V was clipped by 4 bases and J by 5 bases, with 14 bases between them. Germline CDR1 GTSNPN, CDR2 SVGIG (reference sequence). Here the CDR3 reads CAWTQGLGETQYF. The CDR3 nucleotides read TGTGCCTGGACACAGGGATTAGGGGAGACCCAGTACTTC.

A single count supports this clone. The chain is built from TRBV11-3 and TRBJ2-3; the match to TRBD1 covers 11 bases. After removal of 5 bases from V and 7 bases from J, the junction contained 8 bases not matched to a gene. CDR3 length equals 15 residues. Germline V gene data show CDR1 as SGHNT and CDR2 as YENEEA. The CDR3 loop is CASSLRGTGGNTQYF. CDR3 nucleotide sequence: TGTGCCAGCAGCCTGCGCGGGACAGGGGGAAATACGCAGTATTTT.

In this sample, this clone turned up a few times. This rearrangement joins TRBV28 to TRBJ1-2; 8 nucleotides align to TRBD1. In germline, CDR1 is MDHEN, CDR2 SYDVKM. The junction had 12 bases not matched to a gene; V was cut back by 2 bases and J by 4 bases. The CDR3 spans 17 residues. CDR3 protein: CASSLGGQARFRYGYTF. CDR3 sequence (DNA): TGTGCCAGCAGTTTAGGGGGACAGGCCCGGTTTCGCTATGGCTACACCTTC.

V is TRBV5-6 and J is TRBJ2-1; possible D gene TRBD2, 6 bases. The V end was cut by 4 bases, the J end by 1 base, with 24 bases between. Germline CDR1 and CDR2: SGHDT and YYEEEE. The length of the CDR3 is 19 residues. Written as DNA, the CDR3 is TGTGCCAGCAGCGGGTTAGCGGTCCCTTTTATAGAATCCTACAATGAGCAGTTCTTC. This codes for CASSGLAVPFIESYNEQFF.

The chain combines TRBV5-5 with TRBJ1-5, with unresolved D. Trimming removed 4 bases from V and 4 bases from J, with 15 bases in between. Germline V gene lookup returns CDR1 SGHKS and CDR2 YYEKEE (reference sequence). The CDR3 consists of 15 residues. The CDR3 region has the DNA TGTGCCAGCAGCAATCGGGAGTCTGGTAATCAGCCCCAGCATTTT. This codes for CASSNRESGNQPQHF. The whole variable domain, filled in from reference TRBV5-5 and TRBJ1-5, reads DAGVTQSPTHLIKTRGQQVTLRCSPISGHKSVSWYQQVLGQGPQFIFQYYEKEERGRGNFPDRFSARQFPNYSSELNVNALLLGDSALYLCASSNRESGNQPQHFGDGTRLSIL.

The chain carries TRBV18 and TRBJ1-1, with 8 bases that match TRBD1. In germline, CDR1 is KGHSH, CDR2 LQKENI. Trimming removed 3 bases from V and 1 base from J; junction bases left unmatched: 13. This CDR3 is built from 18 residues. In DNA form, the CDR3 reads TGTGCCAGCTCACCGGGTCCGGGACAGGTGGTAGGGAACACTGAAGCTTTCTTT. Translation gives CASSPGPGQVVGNTEAFF.

This clone has a single count. The chain uses TRBV6-2 or TRBV6-3 and TRBJ1-2; tentative D call: TRBD1 (6 bases). The CDR3 consists of 18 residues. With 4 bases removed from V and 0 bases from J, the gap between germline ends came to 21 bases. Germline V gene data show CDR1 as MNHEY and CDR2 as SVGEGT. The CDR3 sequence: CASSSRHEDRRPNYGYTF. The CDR3 coding sequence is TGTGCCAGCAGTTCGCGCCATGAGGACAGACGACCTAACTATGGCTACACCTTC.

A single count supports this clone. The rearrangement uses TRBV30 and TRBJ1-3; a weak D match, TRBD1 (5 bases). The V end lost 5 bases, the J end lost 2 bases, and 13 bases lay between the germline ends. The germline gives CDR1 GTSNPN, CDR2 SVGIG (reference sequence). The CDR3 runs 14 residues. The CDR3 DNA follows: TGTGCCTGGGCAGGGTTCTTGGCTGGAAACACCATATATTTT. It yields the protein CAWAGFLAGNTIYF.

V usage is TRBV30 and J usage is TRBJ2-3; perhaps TRBD1 as D (5 bases). CDR3 length: 14 residues. The germline V gene has CDR1 GTSNPN and CDR2 SVGIG (reference sequence). The V and J ends lost 2 bases and 0 bases respectively, with 9 bases between them. CDR3 in DNA: TGTGCCTGGAGTTGGGGCTGGAGCACAGATACGCAGTATTTT. Encoded protein: CAWSWGWSTDTQYF.

CDR3: CATTAAGMGNQPQHF. The DNA of the CDR3 is TGTGCCACCACCGCGGCGGGAATGGGCAATCAGCCCCAGCATTTT. The J gene is TRBJ1-5, the V gene TRBV24-1; D gene unclear. Germline V gene sequence: CDR1 KGHDR, CDR2 SFDVKD. Trimming left V 8 bases short and J 2 bases short, with 15 bases between. CDR3 length equals 15 residues.

This clone was picked up one time. The rearrangement links TRBV25-1 to TRBJ2-7; D gene ambiguous. Per the germline V gene, CDR1 is MGHDK and CDR2 is SYGVNS. V shed 9 bases and J shed 2 bases, with 11 bases lying between them. The CDR3 is made up of 12 amino acids. The CDR3 here is CASSLATYEQYF. CDR3 in DNA: TGTGCCAGTAGCCTGGCCACCTACGAGCAGTACTTC.

The gene calls are TRBV19 and TRBJ1-2; 8 bases are a match to TRBD1. The CDR3 totals 15 residues. Germline V gene sequence: CDR1 LNHDA, CDR2 SQIVND (reference sequence). V dropped 8 bases and J dropped 4; count of bases not matched to a gene: 12. CDR3 nucleotide sequence: TGTGCCAGTTCCGGGACAGGCCCTAGGGGCTATGGCTACACCTTC. Translated, it gives CASSGTGPRGYGYTF.

The chain joins TRBV28 to TRBJ2-2; possibly TRBD2 for D (6 bases). The V gene lost 6 bases and the J gene lost 1 base, with 18 bases spanning the gap. Germline assignment: CDR1 MDHEN and CDR2 SYDVKM. This CDR3 spans 17 amino acids. In DNA, the CDR3 is TGTGCCAGCAGCCCAAGCGGTCTCGGGGGGAACACCGGGGAGCTGTTTTTT. Translated, it gives CASSPSGLGGNTGELFF.

The V and J genes are TRBV5-1 and TRBJ2-7; D might be TRBD1 (5 bases). The germline V and J ends were trimmed by 3 bases and 2 bases, with 15 bases remaining between them. The CDR3 contains 15 residues. Germline CDR1 is SGHRS and CDR2 is YFSETQ. The CDR3 DNA reads as TGCGCCAGCAGCTGGACACCGGGCTCTGCCTACGAGCAGTACTTC. Translated: CASSWTPGSAYEQYF. Full variable domain (rest looked up from reference TRBV5-1 and TRBJ2-7): KAGVTQTPRYLIKTRGQQVTLSCSPISGHRSVSWYQQTPGQGLQFLFEYFSETQRNKGNFPGRFSGRQFSNSRSEMNVSTLELGDSALYLCASSWTPGSAYEQYFGPGTRLTVT.

The rearrangement joins TRBV6-5 to TRBJ1-2, with 9 bases that match TRBD1. The germline CDR1 and CDR2 sequences are MNHEY and SVGAGI. CDR3 size: 14 residues. Losses at the gene ends were 5 bases for V and 4 bases for J; bases not matched to a gene: 5. CDR3 in amino acids: CASSPGQGLYGYTF. In DNA, the CDR3 is TGTGCCAGCAGTCCCGGACAGGGGCTCTATGGCTACACCTTC.

V gene TRBV14 combines with J gene TRBJ1-2, with D perhaps TRBD1 (5 bases). The V end lost 3 bases, the J end lost 4 bases, and 15 bases lay between the germline ends. CDR1 SGHDN and CDR2 FVKESK come from the germline V gene. There are 15 residues in the CDR3. CDR3 in DNA: TGTGCCAGCAGCCAGGGTGGGGCCAGTTTCTATGGCTACACCTTC. It encodes CASSQGGASFYGYTF.

The chain employs TRBV18 and TRBJ2-2, with 11 bases fitting TRBD2. The CDR3 runs to 15 residues. V was pared by 5 bases and J by 6 bases, with 5 bases of the junction left unmatched. Germline lookup yields CDR1 KGHSH and CDR2 LQKENI. CDR3: CASSKTSGTPGELFF. The CDR3 bases are TGTGCCAGCTCAAAGACTAGCGGGACCCCCGGGGAGCTGTTTTTT.

The V gene is TRBV18, the J gene TRBJ2-5, with D perhaps TRBD2 (6 bases). Looked up from germline, CDR1 is KGHSH and CDR2 is LQKENI. The CDR3 length is 13 residues. The V end was cut by 4 bases, the J end by 5 bases, with 11 bases between. The CDR3 is CASSLGRRETQYF. CDR3 DNA: TGTGCCAGCTCACTGGGGAGGAGGGAGACCCAGTACTTC.

The V call is TRBV11-2, the J call TRBJ1-4; D remains unclear. The CDR3 is made up of 17 amino acids. V was clipped by 6 bases and J by 6 bases, with 23 bases between them. Germline assignment: CDR1 SGHAT and CDR2 FQNNGV. CDR3 amino acids: CASSQTGLAGLDEKLFF. The CDR3 DNA follows: TGTGCCAGCAGTCAAACCGGACTCGCCGGGTTGGATGAAAAACTGTTTTTT.